The 18 T cell receptor beta chains below all came from one sample that was sequenced in a study of cytomegalovirus exposure and HLA in healthy donors. The study ran its PCR with 60 Vbeta and 13 Jbeta primers. The assay was immunoSEQ multiplex PCR, and TCRdb's table has in-frame clones only and misses some. Found here are 37,000 or so clones, around 81% of them singletons; the top ten hold about 9.3%. Sequenced input: PBMCs. These receptors were collected from a woman in her 40s in good health and CMV-seronegative.

This clone was counted a single time. The chain recombines TRBV5-1 with TRBJ2-3; TRBD1 agrees at 10 bases. Germline V gene data show CDR1 as SGHRS and CDR2 as YFSETQ. V was pared by 0 bases and J by 1 base, with 2 bases of the junction left unmatched. The CDR3 length is 16 residues. This CDR3 reads CASSLGGTGGTDTQYF. In DNA form, the CDR3 reads TGCGCCAGCAGCTTGGGAGGGACAGGGGGCACAGATACGCAGTATTTT.

The rearrangement links TRBV18 to TRBJ2-5, with a tentative D call TRBD1 (6 bases). The V end was cut by 3 bases, the J end by 5 bases, with 22 bases between. The CDR3 covers 17 residues. CDR1 and CDR2 from the germline V gene are KGHSH and LQKENI. Here the CDR3 reads CASSPLPPQGRIETQYF. Here the CDR3 DNA reads TGTGCCAGCTCACCGTTACCCCCCCAGGGGAGAATTGAGACCCAGTACTTC. The whole variable domain, filled in from reference TRBV18 and TRBJ2-5, reads NAGVMQNPRHLVRRRGQEARLRCSPMKGHSHVYWYRQLPEEGLKFMVYLQKENIIDESGMPKERFSAEFPKEGPSILRIQQVVRGDSAAYFCASSPLPPQGRIETQYFGPGTRLLVL.

This clone was observed a single time. V usage is TRBV2 and J usage is TRBJ1-5; D uncertain. This CDR3 comprises 13 residues. The germline gives CDR1 SNHLY, CDR2 FYNNEI. V was cut by 7 bases and J by 4 bases, with 11 bases left in between. Here the CDR3 DNA reads TGTGCCAGCACCCGGGAAAGGAATCAGCCCCAGCATTTT. This translates into CASTRERNQPQHF.

V usage is TRBV7-2 and J usage is TRBJ1-6; D call uncertain. This CDR3 comprises 14 residues. From germline, CDR1 is SGHTA and CDR2 FQGNSA. The germline V and J ends were trimmed by 4 bases and 7 bases, with 11 bases remaining between them. In nucleotides, the CDR3 is TGTGCCAGCAGCTCCGAGGTAGCAAATTCACCCCTCCACTTT. Encoded protein: CASSSEVANSPLHF.

The chain joins TRBV28 to TRBJ1-5; D is undetermined. Trimming took 3 bases from V and 9 from J, leaving 6 bases between them. The CDR3 runs 11 residues. Germline assignment: CDR1 MDHEN and CDR2 SYDVKM. The chain's CDR3 is CASSFPGPQHF. The DNA of the CDR3 is TGTGCCAGCAGTTTCCCCGGGCCCCAGCATTTT.

The gene calls are TRBV15 and TRBJ2-1; 12 nucleotides match TRBD2. The length of the CDR3 is 15 residues. Germline V gives CDR1 LNHNV, CDR2 YYDKDF (reference sequence). Losses at the gene ends were 7 bases for V and 6 bases for J; bases not matched to a gene: 7. CDR3 DNA sequence: TGTGCCACCACCAACCTAGCGGGGGGGTTCAATGAGCAGTTCTTC. Translation gives CATTNLAGGFNEQFF.

V gene TRBV14 combines with J gene TRBJ1-6; D might be TRBD1 (5 bases). The germline V and J ends were trimmed by 1 base and 7 bases, with 5 bases remaining between them. Germline CDR1 reads SGHDN; CDR2 reads FVKESK. CDR3 length equals 13 residues. The DNA for the CDR3 is TGTGCCAGCAGCCAAGGACAGAATTCACCCCTCCACTTT. This translates into CASSQGQNSPLHF.

The rearrangement joins TRBV6-6 to TRBJ1-3; D is possibly TRBD1 (6 bases). Trimming removed 6 bases from V and 0 bases from J, with 12 bases in between. This CDR3 spans 15 amino acids. Germline CDR1 reads MNHNY; CDR2 reads SVGAGI (reference sequence). The CDR3 protein is CASRTTGYSGNTIYF. The DNA of the CDR3 is TGTGCCAGCAGAACGACAGGCTACTCTGGAAACACCATATATTTT.

This chain connects TRBV6-5 to TRBJ1-2, with 8 bases lining up with TRBD1. The CDR3 contains 14 residues. Germline values: CDR1 MNHEY, CDR2 SVGAGI. Germline trimming cut 2 bases from V and 8 bases from J; bases unmatched to any gene: 7. DNA of the CDR3: TGTGCCAGCAGTTACGGAGGACAGGGTGGAGGCTACACCTTC. This codes for CASSYGGQGGGYTF.

The chain joins TRBV6-6 to TRBJ1-6; the D gene is possibly TRBD1 (5 bases). Trimming shortened V by 5 bases and J by 2 bases, and 10 bases separated the two germline ends. This CDR3 region has 15 residues. Germline V gene lookup returns CDR1 MNHNY and CDR2 SVGAGI (reference sequence). The CDR3 is CASSLQGAYNSPLHF. The CDR3 DNA is TGTGCCAGCAGTCTCCAGGGCGCCTATAATTCACCCCTCCACTTT.

To note about this clone: The sample carries other DNA sequences with the same CDR3. The J gene is TRBJ1-3, the V gene TRBV5-6; D perhaps matches TRBD1 (6 bases). The V end lost 3 bases, the J end lost 4 bases, and 14 bases lay between the germline ends. The CDR3 extends over 15 amino acids. The V gene's germline CDR1 is SGHDT and CDR2 YYEEEE. The DNA for the CDR3 is TGTGCCAGCAGCTCCCCAACAGGGTCGGGAAACACCATATATTTT. It specifies CASSSPTGSGNTIYF.

Here the CDR3 reads CASSIPGDSGANVLTF. CDR3 nucleotide sequence: TGTGCCAGTAGTATTCCGGGGGACTCTGGGGCCAACGTCCTGACTTTC. This rearrangement joins TRBV19 to TRBJ2-6, with D perhaps TRBD2 (6 bases). The CDR3 runs 16 residues. Germline V gives CDR1 LNHDA, CDR2 SQIVND (reference sequence). V shed 3 bases and J shed 0 bases, with 9 bases lying between them. Combining the CDR3 with reference TRBV19 and TRBJ2-6 gives the whole variable domain DGGITQSPKYLFRKEGQNVTLSCEQNLNHDAMYWYRQDPGQGLRLIYYSQIVNDFQKGDIAEGYSVSREKKESFPLTVTSAQKNPTAFYLCASSIPGDSGANVLTFGAGSRLTVL.

The chain carries TRBV10-3 and TRBJ1-1, with 10 bases identical to TRBD1. V lost 3 bases, J lost 12 bases, and 7 bases stayed unmatched. This CDR3 is built from 13 residues. CDR1 is ENHRY, CDR2 SYGVKD, per germline. The CDR3 DNA follows: TGTGCCATCAGTGAATTCCCGGACAGGGGGACTTTCTTT. Protein: CAISEFPDRGTFF.

This chain joins TRBV6-5 and TRBJ1-1; TRBD1 agrees at 7 bases. J was trimmed by 11 bases and V by 5 bases; bases with no gene match: 8. The length of the CDR3 is 12 residues. The V gene's germline CDR1 is MNHEY and CDR2 SVGAGI. The CDR3 DNA sequence: TGTGCCAGCAGTATCGACAGGGAACAGGCTTTCTTT. It is translated as CASSIDREQAFF.

This clone showed up just once. A read error may produce the germline difference seen at one junction end. In nucleotides, the CDR3 is TGTGCCAGTAGCCGAACAGGGGTGGAAGCCAAGAACATTCAGTACTTC. Translation gives CASSRTGVEAKNIQYF. The chain carries TRBV5-4 and TRBJ2-4, with 7 bases aligning to TRBD1. CDR3 length equals 16 residues. In germline, CDR1 is SGHNT, CDR2 YYREEE (reference sequence).

V usage is TRBV19 and J usage is TRBJ1-5, with TRBD1 matching over 7 bases. This CDR3 is 15 amino acids long. Trimming cost V 1 base and J 6 bases; bases outside gene matches: 6. Germline V gene sequence: CDR1 LNHDA, CDR2 SQIVND (reference sequence). In DNA form, the CDR3 reads TGTGCCAGTAGTATAGGGGAAGGGACAGTTCAGCCCCAGCATTTT. Translated: CASSIGEGTVQPQHF.

The chain has TRBV11-2 and TRBJ1-1, with D possibly matching TRBD1 (6 bases). Trimming removed 3 bases at V and 4 bases at J, with 15 bases between. The CDR3 consists of 15 residues. In germline, CDR1 is SGHAT, CDR2 FQNNGV. CDR3 protein: CASSLRTTGSTEAFF. Here the CDR3 DNA reads TGTGCCAGCAGCTTGAGAACTACAGGGAGCACTGAAGCTTTCTTT.

This clone was counted a few times. The chain carries TRBV7-9 and TRBJ2-5, with D perhaps matching TRBD2 (6 bases). The germline CDR1 and CDR2 sequences are SEHNR and FQNEAQ (reference sequence). The CDR3 has 15 amino acids. V was clipped by 5 bases and J by 2 bases, with 15 bases between them. The CDR3 loop reads CASSPTLGLQETQYF. The CDR3 DNA is TGTGCCAGCAGCCCGACCCTTGGACTACAAGAGACCCAGTACTTC.